This TCR beta chain came from a study of human T cells and chemical hapten exposure. As for the study in general: Slight volume differences across pooled libraries mainly accounted for varying per-sample TCR yields.

The CDR3 loop spans 13 amino acids. The V end was cut by 6 bases, the J end by 4 bases, with 15 bases between. The germline V gene encodes CDR1 SQVTM and CDR2 ANQGSEA. This clonotype has just a few counts. TCRdb redid the calling of the RACE reads with MiXCR, one entry per CDR3 protein. The table has approximately 400,000 distinct CDR3 sequences, 4.8% seen once. Time point: patch test 1, 2 weeks after DPC sensitization. As for treatment: therapeutic diphenylcyclopropenone sensitization with weekly scalp DPC. The receptor comes from a woman between 50 and 59 years old with alopecia areata. Some clones in this sample may be carry-over from other donors' samples. V usage is TRBV29-1 and J usage is TRBJ1-2; tentatively, D is TRBD1 (6 bases). Source: whole blood, taken in connection with sensitization to the hapten diphenylcyclopropenone (DPC). CDR3 coding DNA: TGCAGCGTCCCCAAGGGGGGCGCCTATGGCTACACCTTC. Amino acid sequence: CSVPKGGAYGYTF. Together with reference TRBV29-1 and TRBJ1-2, the CDR3 gives the full variable domain: SAVISQKPSRDICQRGTSLTIQCQVDSQVTMMFWYRQQPGQSLTLIATANQGSEATYESGFVIDKFPISRPNLTFSTLTVSNMSPEDSSIYLCSVPKGGAYGYTFGSGTRLTVV.